This record covers a single T cell receptor beta chain. Antigen unknown. This CDR3 has 15 residues. Germline V CDR1 and CDR2: KGHSH, LQKENI. Between the trimmed V and J ends, which lost 0 bases and 5 bases, there was a span of 13 bases. One entry per CDR3 protein, called by TCRdb with MiXCR from the RT-PCR reads. The sample includes roughly 570,000 distinct CDR3 sequences, about an eighth of them seen just once. The data were taken from a study of response to subunit inactivated influenza vaccine. General observations from the study: With each seasonal influenza vaccination, the authors suggested, few new T cells are recruited.

V usage is TRBV18 and J usage is TRBJ2-5; D tentatively reads TRBD1 or TRBD2 (6 bases each). The clonotype originates from a man aged 50-60 years who received an inactivated influenza vaccine. The source was PBMCs from blood, collected 40 to 50 days after vaccination. The CDR3 nucleotides read TGTGCCAGCTCACCACCGATGGGGGGCGAGGAGACCCAGTACTTC. Encoded protein: CASSPPMGGEETQYF.